This entry lists 15 T cell receptor beta chains sequenced from one sample in a study of T cell repertoires in cytomegalovirus infection (dated by TCRdb to between 2018 and 2021). Sequenced using an Illumina HiSeq 1500. TCRdb trimmed the raw reads at Q25, called clones with MiXCR and kept productive beta chains. Identical CDR3 protein sequences are pooled into one entry, listed with their most common genes and DNA. The sample data list about 680,000 distinct CDR3 sequences, and approximately 24% of these were observed just once. The ten most abundant clones make up roughly 8% of the sample. Sequenced: CD8+ T cells from PBMCs. The source of these receptors is a human donor in good health (CMV status not recorded). Some clones in this sample may be carry-over from other donors' samples.

The chain links TRBV14 to TRBJ1-6, with 8 bases lining up with TRBD1. Looked up from germline, CDR1 is SGHDN and CDR2 is FVKESK. This CDR3 has 16 residues. Germline trimming cut 5 bases from V and 4 bases from J; bases unmatched to any gene: 7. The CDR3 DNA reads as TGTGCCAGCAGCTCAGGACAGGGAATGTATAATTCACCCCTCCACTTT. Protein product: CASSSGQGMYNSPLHF.

The chain joins TRBV15 to TRBJ2-4; D unclear. In germline, CDR1 is LNHNV, CDR2 YYDKDF (reference sequence). V shed 3 bases and J shed 0 bases, with 21 bases lying between them. This CDR3 spans 19 amino acids. This CDR3 reads CATSSLGQSGPGAKNIQYF. For the CDR3, the DNA is TGTGCCACCAGCAGCCTTGGCCAGTCGGGCCCTGGAGCCAAAAACATTCAGTACTTC.

The rearrangement joins TRBV29-1 to TRBJ2-1; 12 bases align to TRBD2. The germline V gene encodes CDR1 SQVTM and CDR2 ANQGSEA. Trimming took 7 bases from V and 9 from J; bases not matched to a gene: 10. The CDR3 contains 14 residues. Written as DNA, the CDR3 is TGCAGCGGAATCGGACTAGCGGGGAGCTTTGAGCAGTTCTTC. This codes for CSGIGLAGSFEQFF.

The table lists this clonotype with a few counts. The V and J genes are TRBV7-3 and TRBJ1-1; no definite D call. The CDR3 is made up of 14 amino acids. V was cut by 5 bases and J by 4 bases, with 14 bases left in between. Germline CDR1 SGHTA, CDR2 FQGTGA. The CDR3 loop reads CASSIDPMTTEAFF. The DNA for the CDR3 is TGTGCCAGCAGCATAGACCCGATGACCACTGAAGCTTTCTTT.

As DNA, the CDR3 is TGTGCCAGTATGGGTCTAGAGAACACTGAAGCTTTCTTT. It encodes CASMGLENTEAFF. The chain links TRBV19 to TRBJ1-1; D is unresolved. V shed 7 bases and J shed 1 base, with 10 bases lying between them. The CDR3 loop spans 13 amino acids. Per germline, CDR1 LNHDA and CDR2 SQIVND (reference sequence). The whole variable domain, filled in from reference TRBV19 and TRBJ1-1, reads DGGITQSPKYLFRKEGQNVTLSCEQNLNHDAMYWYRQDPGQGLRLIYYSQIVNDFQKGDIAEGYSVSREKKESFPLTVTSAQKNPTAFYLCASMGLENTEAFFGQGTRLTVV.

This clonotype was recorded a few times. The J gene is TRBJ2-1, the V gene TRBV20-1; 8 positions agree with TRBD2. There are 16 residues in the CDR3. CDR1 DFQATT and CDR2 SNEGSKA come from the germline V gene (reference sequence). Unmatched junction bases numbered 4, after V lost 0 bases and J lost 0 bases. CDR3 bases: TGCAGTGCTAGAGACCCAGCGGGGGTCTCCTACAATGAGCAGTTCTTC. Its protein is CSARDPAGVSYNEQFF.

This clonotype was detected ten times or more. The chain combines TRBV7-2 with TRBJ2-7; D is perhaps TRBD1 or TRBD2 (5 bases each). The CDR3 is 15 amino acids. The V end lost 0 bases, the J end lost 0 bases, and 9 bases lay between the germline ends. Germline CDR1 SGHTA, CDR2 FQGNSA. This CDR3 is CASSLAGEVSYEQYV. Here the CDR3 DNA reads TGTGCCAGCAGCTTAGCGGGGGAAGTCTCCTACGAGCAGTACGTC.

Points on this clonotype: A much larger clone is a single base away; this may be a read error. V usage is TRBV6-2 or TRBV6-3 and J usage is TRBJ1-5; 7 nucleotides agree with TRBD1. Germline loops: CDR1 MNHEY, CDR2 SVGEGT. The CDR3 consists of 15 residues. CDR3 in DNA: TGTGGCAGCAGTTACAGGCAGGGGGGCAATCAGCCCCAGCATTTT. Its translation: CGSSYRQGGNQPQHF.

A few counts support this clonotype. The chain uses TRBV5-6 and TRBJ2-2; 8 bases are shared with TRBD1. The CDR3 has 16 residues. CDR1 and CDR2 from the germline V gene are SGHDT and YYEEEE. The V and J ends lost 2 bases and 3 bases, in that order; junction bases with no gene match: 6. CDR3 nucleotide sequence: TGTGCCAGCAGCTTTCAGGGGGCCCCATACACCGGGGAGCTGTTTTTT. It specifies CASSFQGAPYTGELFF.

This clonotype was seen more than once but under ten times. V gene TRBV10-3 combines with J gene TRBJ2-3, with 12 bases lining up with TRBD2. Per the germline V gene, CDR1 is ENHRY and CDR2 is SYGVKD. With 11 bases clipped from V and 0 bases from J, the junction kept 9 bases outside the gene matches. The CDR3 covers 16 residues. CDR3 region: CAATSGGRSSTDTQYF. CDR3 nucleotides: TGTGCCGCCACTAGCGGGGGGCGATCTAGCACAGATACGCAGTATTTT.

Only a few counts were recorded for this clonotype. The rearrangement uses TRBV15 and TRBJ2-4, with 8 nucleotides matching TRBD1. The CDR3 runs to 13 residues. Germline lookup yields CDR1 LNHNV and CDR2 YYDKDF (reference sequence). After removal of 5 bases from V and 6 bases from J, the junction contained 3 bases not matched to a gene. CDR3 DNA sequence: TGTGCCACCAGCCCTGACAGGGGAAACATTCAGTACTTC. Its protein is CATSPDRGNIQYF.

The chain links TRBV6-5 to TRBJ2-1; D ambiguous. Looked up from germline, CDR1 is MNHEY and CDR2 is SVGAGI. Deletions cut 0 bases from V and 3 bases from J, with 3 bases between. The CDR3 is made up of 13 amino acids. CDR3 residues: CASSYSFYNEQFF. The CDR3 nucleotides are TGTGCCAGCAGTTACTCGTTCTACAATGAGCAGTTCTTC.

The CDR3 region has the DNA TGTGCCAGCAGTTTAATAGGGGTGAATGAGCAGTTCTTC. Amino acids: CASSLIGVNEQFF. V and J are TRBV12-3 or TRBV12-4 and TRBJ2-1, with TRBD1 as a possible D gene (5 bases). The CDR3 has 13 amino acids. V was shortened by 2 bases and J by 7 bases, with 9 bases between the two germline ends.

The rearrangement links TRBV29-1 to TRBJ2-3; D unresolved. The length of the CDR3 is 12 residues. V gave up 4 bases and J gave up 2 bases, with 7 bases separating them. CDR1 is SQVTM and CDR2 is ANQGSEA in the germline V gene. CDR3 nucleotide sequence: TGCAGCGTTGCCCAGGACACAGATACGCAGTATTTT. Amino acids: CSVAQDTDTQYF.

There are a few counts of this clonotype. The chain uses TRBV4-1 and TRBJ2-1; no reliable D call. CDR1 is MGHRA and CDR2 is YSYEKL in the germline V gene. CDR3 length: 14 residues. Trimming stripped 0 bases from V and 7 bases from J, with 10 bases between. Here the CDR3 reads CASSQEDSPNEQFF. The DNA of the CDR3 is TGCGCCAGCAGCCAAGAAGACTCACCTAATGAGCAGTTCTTC.